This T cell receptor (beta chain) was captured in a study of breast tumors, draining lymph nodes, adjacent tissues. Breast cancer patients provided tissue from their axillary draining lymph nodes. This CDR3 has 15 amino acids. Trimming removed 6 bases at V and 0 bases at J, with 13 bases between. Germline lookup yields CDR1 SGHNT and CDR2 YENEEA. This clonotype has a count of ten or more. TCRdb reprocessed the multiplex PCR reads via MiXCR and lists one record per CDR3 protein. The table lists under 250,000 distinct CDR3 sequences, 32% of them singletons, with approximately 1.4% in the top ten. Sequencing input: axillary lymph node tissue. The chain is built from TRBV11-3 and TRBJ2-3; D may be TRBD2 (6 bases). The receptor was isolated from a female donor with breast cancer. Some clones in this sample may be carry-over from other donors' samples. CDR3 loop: CASRKPGLSTDTQYF. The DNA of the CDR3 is TGTGCCAGCAGAAAACCGGGACTCAGCACAGATACGCAGTATTTT. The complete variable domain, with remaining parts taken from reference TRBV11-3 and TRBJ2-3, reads EAGVVQSPRYKIIEKKQPVAFWCNPISGHNTLYWYLQNLGQGPELLIRYENEEAVDDSQLPKDRFSAERLKGVDSTLKIQPAELGDSAVYLCASRKPGLSTDTQYFGPGTRLTVL.